This T cell receptor (beta chain) was recovered during a study of cytomegalovirus exposure and HLA in healthy donors. A multiplex PCR was run with 60 Vbeta primers and 13 Jbeta primers. Only in-frame clones appear in the TCRdb table, and some are missing; sequencing was by immunoSEQ multiplex PCR. Of approximately 150,000 clones listed, around 80% are singletons. CDR1 SGHTA and CDR2 FQGTGA come from the germline V gene. The CDR3 has 14 residues. J gave up 4 bases and V 5 bases, and 7 bases lay outside the gene matches. The chain links TRBV7-3 to TRBJ1-1, with 7 bases that match TRBD1. The sample comprised PBMCs. The clonotype was recovered from a boy aged 2 to 10 in good health and CMV-seronegative. CDR3 sequence: CASSAQGTSTEAFF. The CDR3 nucleotides read TGTGCCAGCAGCGCACAGGGGACGAGCACTGAAGCTTTCTTT.